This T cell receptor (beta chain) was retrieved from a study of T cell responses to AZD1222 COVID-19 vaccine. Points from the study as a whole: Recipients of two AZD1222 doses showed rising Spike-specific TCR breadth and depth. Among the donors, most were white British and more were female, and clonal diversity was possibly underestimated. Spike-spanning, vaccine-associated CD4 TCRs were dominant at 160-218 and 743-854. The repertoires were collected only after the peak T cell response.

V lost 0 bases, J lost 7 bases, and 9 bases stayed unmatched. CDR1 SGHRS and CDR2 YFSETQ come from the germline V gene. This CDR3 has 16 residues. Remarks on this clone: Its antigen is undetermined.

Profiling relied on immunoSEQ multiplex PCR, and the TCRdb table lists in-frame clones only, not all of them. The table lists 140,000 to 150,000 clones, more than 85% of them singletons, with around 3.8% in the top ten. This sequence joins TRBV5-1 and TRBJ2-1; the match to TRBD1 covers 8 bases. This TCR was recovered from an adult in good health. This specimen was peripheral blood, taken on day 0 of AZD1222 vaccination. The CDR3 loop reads CASSLAHRQGTNEQFF. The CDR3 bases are TGCGCCAGCAGCTTGGCACACAGACAGGGGACGAATGAGCAGTTCTTC.